This entry lists 22 T cell receptor beta chains sequenced from one sample in a study of blood T cell repertoires in COVID-19. Measured with immunoSEQ multiplex PCR; TCRdb has only the in-frame clones, and not every one. The repertoire consists of around 260,000 clones, with 89% occurring once and the leading ten covering 0.94%. Material: peripheral blood. These receptor sequences come from a middle-aged woman who had recovered from COVID-19.

This rearrangement joins TRBV3-1 (or the pseudogene TRBV3-2) to TRBJ1-1; unclear D gene. The CDR3 has 16 amino acids. The V gene's germline CDR1 is LGHDT and CDR2 YNNKEL (reference sequence). V was clipped by 0 bases and J by 11 bases, with 22 bases between them. The CDR3 region has the DNA TGTGCCAGCAGCCAAGATCCCGTGGCAGGTCAAATATCGGCTTTCTTT. Its protein product is CASSQDPVAGQISAFF.

The V call is TRBV10-3, the J call TRBJ2-5, with 8 bases matching TRBD1. In germline, CDR1 is ENHRY, CDR2 SYGVKD. Unmatched junction bases numbered 3, after V lost 1 base and J lost 5 bases. CDR3 length equals 14 residues. The CDR3 region has the DNA TGTGCCATCAGTGAGTTGGGACAGGTCGAGACCCAGTACTTC. Its translation: CAISELGQVETQYF.

The chain uses TRBV27 and TRBJ2-1; 14 bases line up with TRBD2. The CDR3 has 18 residues. Germline V gene data show CDR1 as MNHEY and CDR2 as SMNVEV (reference sequence). Unmatched junction bases numbered 13, after V lost 5 bases and J lost 7 bases. The CDR3 sequence is CASSPNPRTSGRRNEQFF. In DNA form, the CDR3 reads TGTGCCAGCAGTCCAAACCCTCGGACTAGCGGGAGGCGTAATGAGCAGTTCTTC.

The genes are TRBV11-2 and TRBJ2-7; a weak D match, TRBD1 (5 bases). This CDR3 has 12 amino acids. The germline gives CDR1 SGHAT, CDR2 FQNNGV. V was clipped by 4 bases and J by 4 bases, with 8 bases between them. Here the CDR3 DNA reads TGTGCCAGCAGCTCGCAGGGTTACGAGCAGTACTTC. Protein product: CASSSQGYEQYF.

V and J are TRBV19 and TRBJ2-3; 13 nucleotides match TRBD2. CDR1 is LNHDA, CDR2 SQIVND, per germline (reference sequence). The junction had 8 bases not matched to a gene; V was cut back by 5 bases and J by 3 bases. This CDR3 has 17 residues. The CDR3 spells CASSWTSGSTATDTQYF. CDR3 in DNA: TGTGCCAGTAGTTGGACTAGCGGGAGTACGGCGACAGATACGCAGTATTTT.

This rearrangement joins TRBV7-9 to TRBJ2-5, with TRBD2 identical over 11 bases. The trim removed 1 base at V and 4 bases at J, leaving 2 bases unmatched. There are 15 residues in the CDR3. The germline V gene encodes CDR1 SEHNR and CDR2 FQNEAQ (reference sequence). The DNA of the CDR3 is TGTGCCAGCAGCTTAGTAGCGGGAGGGCCAGAGACCCAGTACTTC. Translated, it gives CASSLVAGGPETQYF.

V and J are TRBV2 and TRBJ2-1, with TRBD2 matching 16 bases. The V and J ends lost 3 bases and 14 bases, in that order; junction bases with no gene match: 13. CDR1 and CDR2 from the germline V gene are SNHLY and FYNNEI. CDR3 size: 17 residues. This chain's CDR3 is CASSEWGLAGGPSSEFF. The DNA of the CDR3 is TGTGCCAGCAGTGAGTGGGGACTAGCGGGAGGGCCGAGTTCGGAGTTCTTC.

V and J are TRBV3-1 (or the pseudogene TRBV3-2) and TRBJ2-7, with TRBD2 identical over 8 bases. Trimming removed 4 bases from V and 5 bases from J; junction bases left unmatched: 16. The CDR3 is 17 residues long. Looked up from germline, CDR1 is LGHDT and CDR2 is YNNKEL (reference sequence). The CDR3 spells CASSPRTSRGLSDEQYF. In nucleotides, the CDR3 is TGTGCCAGCAGCCCTCGGACTAGCAGGGGCCTGTCGGACGAGCAGTACTTC.

The chain joins TRBV11-1 to TRBJ2-3; D is unresolved. Between the trimmed V and J ends, which lost 1 base and 6 bases, there was a span of 8 bases. CDR1 is SGHAT, CDR2 FQDESV, per germline (reference sequence). The CDR3 contains 13 residues. The CDR3 region has the DNA TGTGCCAGCAGCTTAGGCGAGGCGGATACGCAGTATTTT. Amino acids: CASSLGEADTQYF.

This chain links TRBV18 with TRBJ2-7; 12 positions match TRBD1. Germline-derived CDR1 and CDR2 are KGHSH and LQKENI. Trimming cost V 6 bases and J 3 bases; bases outside gene matches: 6. The CDR3 has 15 amino acids. The CDR3 DNA follows: TGTGCCAGCTCCCCGGGGACAGGGGGCTTCTACGAGCAGTACTTC. It specifies CASSPGTGGFYEQYF.

This clone was observed a few times. The chain links TRBV18 to TRBJ1-5; 7 nucleotides align to TRBD1. CDR1 and CDR2 from the germline V gene are KGHSH and LQKENI. CDR3 length: 13 amino acids. V shed 4 bases, J shed 8 bases, and the junction held 5 bases outside the gene matches. The CDR3 loop is CASSQGAREPQHF. DNA for the CDR3: TGTGCCAGCTCACAGGGGGCGCGGGAGCCCCAGCATTTT.

This chain uses TRBV7-9 with TRBJ2-7, with TRBD2 matching over 10 bases. CDR1 is SEHNR, CDR2 FQNEAQ, per germline (reference sequence). Trimming removed 1 base from V and 5 bases from J; junction bases left unmatched: 8. The length of the CDR3 is 16 residues. CDR3: CASSLGTSGPSHEQYF. The CDR3, as DNA: TGTGCCAGCAGCTTAGGGACTAGCGGTCCCTCTCACGAGCAGTACTTC.

The V and J genes are TRBV29-1 and TRBJ2-1; no definite D call. Germline V gives CDR1 SQVTM, CDR2 ANQGSEA. This CDR3 contains 11 residues. The ends were cut back, 2 bases at V and 5 bases at J, with 4 bases in the middle. Here the CDR3 reads CSVERDNEQFF. The DNA for the CDR3 is TGCAGCGTTGAAAGAGACAATGAGCAGTTCTTC.

This clone was detected once. The J gene is TRBJ1-2, the V gene TRBV30, with D possibly being TRBD1 (6 bases). The germline V and J ends were trimmed by 5 bases and 3 bases, with 16 bases remaining between them. The CDR3 extends over 14 amino acids. Per the germline V gene, CDR1 is GTSNPN and CDR2 is SVGIG (reference sequence). This CDR3 is CAWATGGVDYGYTF. In DNA form, the CDR3 reads TGTGCCTGGGCGACAGGCGGAGTGGACTATGGCTACACCTTC.

This chain uses TRBV2 with TRBJ1-2, with a tentative D call TRBD1 (5 bases). Germline lookup yields CDR1 SNHLY and CDR2 FYNNEI. The V gene lost 7 bases and the J gene lost 4 bases, with 19 bases spanning the gap. This CDR3 has 15 residues. The CDR3 DNA follows: TGTGCCAGCACGGCTCTCGTGGGGGGAGGCTATGGCTACACCTTC. Protein: CASTALVGGGYGYTF.

V gene TRBV27 combines with J gene TRBJ2-7; a weak D match, TRBD1 (5 bases). From germline, CDR1 is MNHEY and CDR2 SMNVEV (reference sequence). The CDR3 runs 14 residues. Trimming removed 5 bases at V and 1 base at J, with 12 bases between. This CDR3 reads CASSPLTESYEQYF. CDR3 DNA: TGTGCCAGCAGTCCCTTGACAGAATCCTACGAGCAGTACTTC.

The J gene is TRBJ2-3, the V gene TRBV18; possibly TRBD2 for D (6 bases). Between the trimmed V and J ends, which lost 0 bases and 6 bases, there was a span of 22 bases. The CDR3 length is 18 residues. Germline CDR1 KGHSH, CDR2 LQKENI. The CDR3 spells CASSPPNVSGRREDTQYF. The DNA for the CDR3 is TGTGCCAGCTCACCACCTAACGTTTCAGGGAGGAGGGAGGATACGCAGTATTTT.

The chain recombines TRBV11-2 with TRBJ2-2, with D hard to call. Trimming pared 5 bases from V and 5 bases from J, leaving 9 bases between. The germline gives CDR1 SGHAT, CDR2 FQNNGV. The CDR3 length is 13 residues. The CDR3 DNA follows: TGTGCCAGCAGCCCAGATATTACCGGGGAGCTGTTTTTT. It specifies CASSPDITGELFF. The entire variable domain, with the rest obtained from reference TRBV11-2 and TRBJ2-2, is as follows: EAGVAQSPRYKIIEKRQSVAFWCNPISGHATLYWYQQILGQGPKLLIQFQNNGVVDDSQLPKDRFSAERLKGVDSTLKIQPAKLEDSAVYLCASSPDITGELFFGEGSRLTVL.

V and J are TRBV11-2 and TRBJ1-2, with D unresolved. Germline CDR1 is SGHAT and CDR2 is FQNNGV. The CDR3 is 13 amino acids. Trimming pared 3 bases from V and 4 bases from J, leaving 9 bases between. In DNA, the CDR3 is TGTGCCAGCAGCTTGGCAGAAAGCTATGGCTACACCTTC. Encoded protein: CASSLAESYGYTF.

As concerns this clone: The junction shows a germline mismatch at one end, possibly a read error. V usage is TRBV6-5 and J usage is TRBJ1-1, with TRBD1 as a possible D gene (5 bases). CDR1 and CDR2 from the germline V gene are MNHEY and SVGAGI. The CDR3 extends over 12 amino acids. The CDR3 region has the DNA TGTGCCAGCAGGCAGGGCGCCACTGAAGTTTTCTTT. This translates into CASRQGATEVFF.

This clone was found once. This chain connects TRBV10-3 to TRBJ2-1, with D perhaps matching TRBD1 (6 bases). The CDR3 loop spans 13 amino acids. Germline-derived CDR1 and CDR2 are ENHRY and SYGVKD. The ends were cut back, 4 bases at V and 8 bases at J, with 12 bases in the middle. The CDR3 nucleotides are TGTGCCATCAGTGTGCAGGGGCTAGATGAGCAGTTCTTC. This codes for CAISVQGLDEQFF.

The gene calls are TRBV29-1 and TRBJ2-3; no firm D call. Germline V gives CDR1 SQVTM, CDR2 ANQGSEA. V shed 4 bases and J shed 0 bases, with 14 bases lying between them. The CDR3 is 15 amino acids. CDR3 protein: CSVASPWSSTDTQYF. The CDR3 nucleotides are TGCAGCGTTGCTTCCCCCTGGAGTAGCACAGATACGCAGTATTTT.